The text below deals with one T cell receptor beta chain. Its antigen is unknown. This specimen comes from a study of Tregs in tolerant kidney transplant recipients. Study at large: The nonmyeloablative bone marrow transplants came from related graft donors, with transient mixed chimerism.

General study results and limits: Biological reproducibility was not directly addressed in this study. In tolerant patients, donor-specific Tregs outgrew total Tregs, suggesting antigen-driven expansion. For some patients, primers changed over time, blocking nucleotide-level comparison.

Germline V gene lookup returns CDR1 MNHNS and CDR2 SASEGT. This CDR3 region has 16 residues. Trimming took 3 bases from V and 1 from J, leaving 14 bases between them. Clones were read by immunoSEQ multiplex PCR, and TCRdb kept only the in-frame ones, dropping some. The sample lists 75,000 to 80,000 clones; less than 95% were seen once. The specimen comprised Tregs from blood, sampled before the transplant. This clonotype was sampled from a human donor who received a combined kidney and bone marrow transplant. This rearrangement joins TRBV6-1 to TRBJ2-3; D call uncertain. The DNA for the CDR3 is TGTGCCAGCAGTGACCAGCCCGGGTCTGGCACAGATACGCAGTATTTT. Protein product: CASSDQPGSGTDTQYF.